These 2 T cell receptor beta chains share one sample of origin, sequenced in a study of identical twins. In TCRdb, the 5' RACE reads were re-called with MiXCR into one record per CDR3 protein. The sample yields 200,000 to 250,000 distinct CDR3 sequences, about 10% seen once. The specimen was memory T cells sorted from blood. The receptors were gathered from a man aged 50-60 years in good health.

This clonotype has ten or more counts. This chain joins TRBV7-2 and TRBJ2-1; tentatively, D is TRBD2 (5 bases). Germline CDR1 and CDR2: SGHTA and FQGNSA. This CDR3 is 13 amino acids long. Trimming cost V 1 base and J 9 bases, with 10 bases left between them. The DNA of the CDR3 is TGTGCCAGCAGCTTAGGGCTAGCTCGTGAGCAGTTCTTC. Translation gives CASSLGLAREQFF.

The chain has TRBV20-1 and TRBJ2-3, with D unresolved. V was shortened by 5 bases and J by 4 bases, with 10 bases between the two germline ends. Germline assignment: CDR1 DFQATT and CDR2 SNEGSKA (reference sequence). The CDR3 consists of 12 residues. The CDR3 sequence: CSAGSRADTQYF. CDR3 nucleotides: TGCAGTGCTGGGTCTAGGGCAGATACGCAGTATTTT.